The rows below give T cell receptor beta chains drawn from one sample of a study of T-cell reconstitution after alpha-beta-depleted transplantation in children. TCRdb reprocessed the PCR reads with MiXCR, giving one entry per CDR3 protein. The data show some 500,000 distinct CDR3 sequences, approximately 20% seen once. Sequencing was performed on PBMCs from the stem cell graft donor, taken from the stem cell graft. These receptors came from a human donor who donated a stem cell graft to a child with acute lymphoblastic leukemia. Both conserved end residues are part of each CDR3. Fields, in order: J gene, clone size, V gene, D gene, CDR3 protein, CDR3 DNA. D genes are given only for firm matches. Clone size, where shown, is once, few, many, or a class for clones that have expanded.

J: TRBJ1-6; size: -; V: TRBV14; D: -; CDR3: CASSQLPSDSPLHF; DNA: TGTGCCAGCAGCCAACTGCCTTCCGATTCACCCCTCCACTTT
J: TRBJ2-7; size: -; V: TRBV7-2; D: -; CDR3: CASSLRHGEQYF; DNA: TGTGCCAGCAGCTTACGCCACGGCGAGCAGTACTTC
J: TRBJ1-4; size: -; V: TRBV18; D: TRBD1; CDR3: CASSPNYRGTYEKLFF; DNA: TGTGCCAGCTCACCAAACTACAGGGGGACATATGAAAAACTGTTTTTT
J: TRBJ2-2; size: few; V: TRBV27; D: -; CDR3: CASSLRFVRGNTGELFF; DNA: TGTGCCAGCAGTTTGAGGTTTGTCAGGGGAAACACCGGGGAGCTGTTTTTT
J: TRBJ2-7; size: many; V: TRBV10-3; D: -; CDR3: CAISESRVEQYF; DNA: TGTGCCATCAGTGAGTCTAGGGTCGAGCAGTACTTC
J: TRBJ2-3; size: few; V: TRBV29-1; D: TRBD2; CDR3: CSVEGGLAADTQYF; DNA: TGCAGCGTTGAAGGGGGACTAGCCGCAGATACGCAGTATTTT
J: TRBJ2-2; size: -; V: TRBV7-9; D: -; CDR3: CASSRLARPGELFF; DNA: TGTGCCAGCAGCCGCCTAGCGCGTCCCGGGGAGCTGTTTTTT
J: TRBJ1-1; size: -; V: TRBV19; D: TRBD1; CDR3: CAIQQQGANTEAFF; DNA: TGTGCCATTCAACAACAGGGGGCGAACACTGAAGCTTTCTTT
J: TRBJ2-3; size: few; V: TRBV11-1; D: TRBD1; CDR3: CASSFKPGQITSQTDTQYF; DNA: TGTGCCAGCAGCTTCAAACCGGGACAGATCACAAGCCAAACAGATACGCAGTATTTT
J: TRBJ2-7; size: -; V: TRBV7-8; D: -; CDR3: CASTRDSSSEQYF; DNA: TGTGCCAGCACCCGAGACAGTTCTTCCGAGCAGTACTTC
J: TRBJ2-7; size: -; V: TRBV4-2; D: -; CDR3: CASSRETTSYEQYF; DNA: TGTGCCAGCAGCCGAGAGACTACCTCCTACGAGCAGTACTTC
J: TRBJ2-6; size: -; V: TRBV12-3/TRBV12-4; D: TRBD2; CDR3: CASSLEGRGLAGLSGANVLTF; DNA: TGTGCCAGCAGTTTAGAAGGGCGGGGACTAGCGGGACTTTCTGGGGCCAACGTCCTGACTTTC
J: TRBJ1-1; size: -; V: TRBV29-1; D: TRBD1; CDR3: CSAGQGGNTEAFF; DNA: TGCAGCGCCGGACAGGGTGGGAACACTGAAGCTTTCTTT
J: TRBJ2-3; size: few; V: TRBV27; D: -; CDR3: CASSPTRADTQYF; DNA: TGTGCCAGCAGTCCGACAAGGGCAGATACGCAGTATTTT
J: TRBJ2-3; size: -; V: TRBV4-1; D: TRBD2; CDR3: CASSQDPPGLAGGGDTQYF; DNA: TGCGCCAGCAGCCAAGACCCTCCAGGACTAGCGGGAGGCGGAGATACGCAGTATTTT
J: TRBJ2-7; size: -; V: TRBV10-3; D: TRBD1; CDR3: CAIRAGGSYEQYF; DNA: TGTGCCATCAGGGCAGGGGGTTCCTACGAGCAGTACTTC
J: TRBJ1-2; size: -; V: TRBV7-9; D: -; CDR3: CASSQSGQLPLYGYTF; DNA: TGTGCCAGCAGCCAATCAGGACAGCTTCCCCTCTATGGCTACACCTTC
J: TRBJ1-1; size: -; V: TRBV12-2; D: -; CDR3: CASRPMNTEAFF; DNA: TGTGCAAGTCGTCCGATGAACACTGAAGCTTTCTTT
J: TRBJ2-1; size: -; V: TRBV7-3; D: TRBD2; CDR3: CASSSQGLAYNEQFF; DNA: TGTGCCAGCAGCTCCCAGGGACTAGCTTACAATGAGCAGTTCTTC
J: TRBJ2-2; size: -; V: TRBV24-1; D: TRBD2; CDR3: CATSDPLTSGSGTGELFF; DNA: TGTGCCACCAGTGATCCGTTAACTAGCGGGAGTGGCACCGGGGAGCTGTTTTTT
J: TRBJ2-1; size: many; V: TRBV5-6; D: -; CDR3: CASSLVAGYNEQFF; DNA: TGTGCCAGCAGCTTGGTTGCAGGCTACAATGAGCAGTTCTTC
J: TRBJ2-7; size: many; V: TRBV6-5; D: TRBD2; CDR3: CASSYSGSGRVEQYF; DNA: TGTGCCAGCAGTTACTCGGGTAGCGGGAGGGTTGAGCAGTACTTC
J: TRBJ2-3; size: -; V: TRBV29-1; D: -; CDR3: CSVPTGDPDTQYF; DNA: TGCAGCGTTCCGACCGGGGACCCAGATACGCAGTATTTT
J: TRBJ2-1; size: -; V: TRBV4-1; D: -; CDR3: CASSQMAGTPAYEQFF; DNA: TGCGCCAGCAGCCAAATGGCCGGGACCCCAGCGTATGAGCAGTTCTTC
J: TRBJ2-1; size: few; V: TRBV12-3/TRBV12-4; D: -; CDR3: CASSPKTLYNEQFF; DNA: TGTGCCAGCAGCCCGAAGACTCTCTACAATGAGCAGTTCTTC
J: TRBJ1-1; size: many; V: TRBV12-3/TRBV12-4; D: -; CDR3: CASRIHGVNTEAFF; DNA: TGTGCCAGCAGAATACATGGGGTGAACACTGAAGCTTTCTTT
J: TRBJ2-3; size: -; V: TRBV18; D: TRBD2; CDR3: CASSPELAENTDTQYF; DNA: TGTGCCAGCTCACCAGAACTAGCGGAAAACACAGATACGCAGTATTTT
J: TRBJ1-1; size: few; V: TRBV20-1; D: -; CDR3: CSARDGLSPEAFF; DNA: TGCAGTGCTAGAGATGGCCTCTCACCTGAAGCTTTCTTT
J: TRBJ2-1; size: -; V: TRBV27; D: -; CDR3: CASGRAGNEQFF; DNA: TGTGCCAGCGGCAGGGCCGGCAATGAGCAGTTCTTC
J: TRBJ1-1; size: -; V: TRBV29-1; D: -; CDR3: CSVIRNTEAFF; DNA: TGCAGCGTTATTAGGAACACTGAAGCTTTCTTT
J: TRBJ2-1; size: -; V: TRBV7-6; D: -; CDR3: CASSLDSASHNEQFF; DNA: TGTGCCAGCAGCTTAGATTCGGCTAGCCACAATGAGCAGTTCTTC
J: TRBJ1-4; size: -; V: TRBV27; D: TRBD1; CDR3: CASSPDRVDEKLFF; DNA: TGTGCCAGCAGTCCTGACAGGGTAGATGAAAAACTGTTTTTT
J: TRBJ1-3; size: few; V: TRBV5-6; D: -; CDR3: CASSLGEAGNTIYF; DNA: TGTGCCAGCAGCTTGGGGGAAGCTGGAAACACCATATATTTT
J: TRBJ1-1; size: -; V: TRBV7-8; D: -; CDR3: CASITGGATEAFF; DNA: TGTGCCAGCATCACGGGGGGGGCCACTGAAGCTTTCTTT
J: TRBJ2-1; size: -; V: TRBV9; D: TRBD2; CDR3: CASSAGLGGYNEQFF; DNA: TGTGCCAGCAGCGCGGGACTAGGGGGCTACAATGAGCAGTTCTTC
J: TRBJ2-7; size: few; V: TRBV20-1; D: -; CDR3: CSARLGSFYEQYF; DNA: TGCAGTGCTAGATTAGGTAGCTTCTACGAGCAGTACTTC
J: TRBJ2-1; size: -; V: TRBV7-9; D: -; CDR3: CASSLGAWEHGDEQFF; DNA: TGTGCCAGCAGCTTAGGGGCCTGGGAGCATGGGGATGAGCAGTTCTTC
J: TRBJ2-5; size: few; V: TRBV5-1; D: -; CDR3: CASSLAEEGQETQYF; DNA: TGCGCCAGCAGCTTGGCGGAAGAGGGACAAGAGACCCAGTACTTC
J: TRBJ1-1; size: -; V: TRBV29-1; D: -; CDR3: CSVLRWEGDAFF; DNA: TGCAGCGTCCTGAGGTGGGAAGGGGATGCTTTCTTT
J: TRBJ1-1; size: -; V: TRBV30; D: -; CDR3: CACTDLDTEAFF; DNA: TGTGCCTGTACTGACTTGGACACTGAAGCTTTCTTT
J: TRBJ2-7; size: -; V: TRBV7-6; D: -; CDR3: CASSRGQGPREYYEQYF; DNA: TGTGCCAGCAGCCGTGGCCAAGGGCCTAGGGAATACTACGAGCAGTACTTC
J: TRBJ2-2; size: -; V: TRBV20-1; D: TRBD1; CDR3: CSALNRDRTLFANTGELFF; DNA: TGCAGTGCTCTTAACCGGGACAGGACTCTGTTCGCGAACACCGGGGAGCTGTTTTTT
J: TRBJ2-5; size: -; V: TRBV12-3/TRBV12-4; D: TRBD2; CDR3: CASSFREAETQYF; DNA: TGTGCCAGCAGTTTCCGGGAGGCGGAGACCCAGTACTTC
J: TRBJ2-1; size: -; V: TRBV6-2/TRBV6-3; D: TRBD2; CDR3: CASSYSITHVGLAGTYNEQFF; DNA: TGTGCCAGCAGTTACTCGATCACTCACGTCGGACTAGCGGGGACTTACAATGAGCAGTTCTTC
J: TRBJ2-2; size: few; V: TRBV11-2; D: TRBD2; CDR3: CASSSLRAGLAGEANTGELFF; DNA: TGTGCCAGCAGCTCTCTTAGGGCTGGACTAGCGGGAGAGGCGAACACCGGGGAGCTGTTTTTT
J: TRBJ2-7; size: few; V: TRBV15; D: -; CDR3: CATSRDRTGPYEQYF; DNA: TGTGCCACCAGCAGAGATCGGACCGGACCCTACGAGCAGTACTTC
J: TRBJ2-7; size: -; V: TRBV12-3/TRBV12-4; D: -; CDR3: CASSRQPFSYEQYF; DNA: TGTGCCAGCAGCCGCCAACCGTTCTCCTACGAGCAGTACTTC
J: TRBJ2-6; size: -; V: TRBV7-8; D: -; CDR3: CASSLPLYGTAPGANVLTF; DNA: TGTGCCAGCAGCTTGCCCCTATATGGAACCGCCCCCGGGGCCAACGTCCTGACTTTC
J: TRBJ2-1; size: -; V: TRBV19; D: -; CDR3: CASVGPLYNEQFF; DNA: TGTGCCAGTGTCGGCCCGTTATACAATGAGCAGTTCTTC
J: TRBJ2-1; size: -; V: TRBV7-7; D: -; CDR3: CASSLAIARYNEQFF; DNA: TGTGCCAGCAGCTTAGCGATCGCGAGGTACAATGAGCAGTTCTTC
J: TRBJ2-2; size: few; V: TRBV6-2/TRBV6-3; D: -; CDR3: CASSYGYTGELFF; DNA: TGTGCCAGCAGTTACGGGTACACCGGGGAGCTGTTTTTT
J: TRBJ2-7; size: -; V: TRBV5-1; D: -; CDR3: CASSFSRTYEQYF; DNA: TGCGCCAGCAGCTTCTCCAGAACCTACGAGCAGTACTTC
J: TRBJ2-7; size: -; V: TRBV20-1; D: TRBD2; CDR3: CSARHTSGSLYEQYF; DNA: TGCAGTGCTAGACATACCAGCGGGAGTTTGTACGAGCAGTACTTC
J: TRBJ2-1; size: -; V: TRBV27; D: TRBD1; CDR3: CASSPTSGTGHEQFF; DNA: TGTGCCAGCAGTCCCACCTCCGGGACAGGGCATGAGCAGTTCTTC
J: TRBJ2-1; size: -; V: TRBV9; D: TRBD2; CDR3: CASSSSGGGAYNEQFF; DNA: TGTGCCAGCAGCAGTTCGGGAGGCGGGGCCTACAATGAGCAGTTCTTC
J: TRBJ2-5; size: -; V: TRBV18; D: TRBD2; CDR3: CASSFPGLAGETQYF; DNA: TGTGCCAGCTCCTTCCCGGGACTAGCGGGAGAGACCCAGTACTTC
J: TRBJ1-4; size: -; V: TRBV12-3/TRBV12-4; D: -; CDR3: CASSPAGETLFF; DNA: TGTGCCAGCAGCCCCGCAGGAGAAACACTGTTTTTT
J: TRBJ2-7; size: -; V: TRBV20-1; D: -; CDR3: CSAAISGYSYEQYF; DNA: TGCAGTGCGGCGATTAGCGGTTATTCCTACGAGCAGTACTTC
J: TRBJ1-2; size: -; V: TRBV19; D: TRBD1; CDR3: CASRDRGFRVEDVYTF; DNA: TGTGCCAGTCGGGACAGGGGCTTCCGCGTTGAGGATGTCTACACCTTC